These 22 T cell receptor beta chains came from one sample sequenced in a study of T cell responses to AZD1222 COVID-19 vaccine. Sequencing used immunoSEQ multiplex PCR; TCRdb keeps in-frame clones, though not all of them. The table has over 65,000 clones, 85% to 90% seen once. Sample: peripheral blood, taken on day 0 of AZD1222 vaccination. The receptors originated from an adult in good health.

The V call is TRBV11-2, the J call TRBJ1-6; tentatively, D is TRBD1 (5 bases). Germline V lookup: CDR1 SGHAT, CDR2 FQNNGV. This CDR3 has 15 amino acids. Trimming left V 6 bases short and J 7 bases short, with 16 bases between. Here the CDR3 DNA reads TGTGCCAGCAGTCCCACCCAGGGAAGGAATTCACCCCTCCACTTT. Residues: CASSPTQGRNSPLHF.

The chain combines TRBV12-3 or TRBV12-4 with TRBJ2-1; no clear D gene. The CDR3 is 13 residues long. The V end lost 6 bases, the J end lost 3 bases, and 9 bases lay between the germline ends. The CDR3 here is CASRKTVYNEQFF. The DNA for the CDR3 is TGTGCCAGCAGGAAGACGGTCTACAATGAGCAGTTCTTC.

The chain has TRBV27 and TRBJ1-2; 9 bases map to TRBD1. The germline V gene has CDR1 MNHEY and CDR2 SMNVEV (reference sequence). After removal of 5 bases from V and 9 bases from J, the junction contained 10 bases not matched to a gene. This CDR3 comprises 14 residues. The CDR3 DNA reads as TGTGCCAGCAGTCCGACGGACAGGGGATTTAGCTACACCTTC. Protein: CASSPTDRGFSYTF.

The chain employs TRBV11-2 and TRBJ2-1, with D tentatively TRBD1 (7 bases). The CDR3 extends over 15 amino acids. Trimming left V 5 bases short and J 4 bases short, with 15 bases between. Germline V gene sequence: CDR1 SGHAT, CDR2 FQNNGV. The CDR3 bases are TGTGCCAGCAGCGGGGGGACAGAAAGTTACAATGAGCAGTTCTTC. It is translated as CASSGGTESYNEQFF.

The V call is TRBV30, the J call TRBJ2-7, with 10 positions matching TRBD2. Germline V gives CDR1 GTSNPN, CDR2 SVGIG (reference sequence). The ends lost 6 bases at V and 3 bases at J; junction bases unmatched: 5. The CDR3 sequence is 13 residues long. CDR3 region: CACTIAGGYEQYF. CDR3 DNA sequence: TGTGCCTGTACGATAGCGGGGGGCTACGAGCAGTACTTC. The whole variable domain, remainder taken from reference TRBV30 and TRBJ2-7, is SQTIHQWPATLVQPVGSPLSLECTVEGTSNPNLYWYRQAAGRGLQLLFYSVGIGQISSEVPQNLSASRPQDRQFILSSKKLLLSDSGFYLCACTIAGGYEQYFGPGTRLTVT.

In this sample, this clone turned up once. V usage is TRBV11-2 and J usage is TRBJ1-4; 7 nucleotides line up with TRBD1. Germline V lookup: CDR1 SGHAT, CDR2 FQNNGV. This CDR3 contains 13 residues. V shed 5 bases and J 8 bases; nucleotides not matched to a gene: 5. CDR3 sequence reads: CASSNRDSEKLFF. The CDR3 DNA reads as TGTGCCAGCAGCAACCGGGACAGCGAAAAACTGTTTTTT.

CDR3 amino acids: CASSPLLLTQNYGYTF. CDR3 DNA: TGTGCCAGCTCACCACTCCTCTTGACCCAGAACTATGGCTACACCTTC. The chain joins TRBV18 to TRBJ1-2; D unresolved. V was cut by 1 base and J by 2 bases, with 14 bases left in between. This CDR3 contains 16 residues. The germline gives CDR1 KGHSH, CDR2 LQKENI. The full variable domain, rest sourced from reference TRBV18 and TRBJ1-2, is NAGVMQNPRHLVRRRGQEARLRCSPMKGHSHVYWYRQLPEEGLKFMVYLQKENIIDESGMPKERFSAEFPKEGPSILRIQQVVRGDSAAYFCASSPLLLTQNYGYTFGSGTRLTVV.

V and J are TRBV19 and TRBJ1-2; tentatively, D is TRBD1 (6 bases). Germline V gives CDR1 LNHDA, CDR2 SQIVND (reference sequence). Trimming removed 5 bases from V and 7 bases from J, with 26 bases in between. The CDR3 is 17 residues long. The CDR3 protein is CASSFHREIPFRGGYTF. The CDR3 coding sequence is TGTGCCAGTAGTTTCCACAGGGAGATACCGTTTAGGGGTGGCTACACCTTC. Complete variable domain (other parts from reference TRBV19 and TRBJ1-2): DGGITQSPKYLFRKEGQNVTLSCEQNLNHDAMYWYRQDPGQGLRLIYYSQIVNDFQKGDIAEGYSVSREKKESFPLTVTSAQKNPTAFYLCASSFHREIPFRGGYTFGSGTRLTVV.

This chain links TRBV4-1 with TRBJ1-3; TRBD1 aligns across 8 bases. The CDR3 loop spans 17 amino acids. V lost 2 bases, J lost 0 bases, and 6 bases stayed unmatched. CDR1 MGHRA and CDR2 YSYEKL come from the germline V gene. CDR3 loop: CASSQLWDRLSGNTIYF. The CDR3 DNA is TGCGCCAGCAGCCAACTATGGGACAGGCTCTCTGGAAACACCATATATTTT.

This sequence joins TRBV19 and TRBJ1-2; 11 bases are shared with TRBD1. Germline V gene sequence: CDR1 LNHDA, CDR2 SQIVND (reference sequence). The CDR3 has 15 amino acids. V was pared by 3 bases and J by 5 bases, with 5 bases of the junction left unmatched. As DNA, the CDR3 is TGTGCCAGTAGTATCGGGACAGGGGGTCAATATGGCTACACCTTC. It translates to CASSIGTGGQYGYTF.

The V call is TRBV27, the J call TRBJ1-2; 8 bases map to TRBD1. J lost 4 bases, V lost 3 bases, and 1 base had no gene match. The CDR3 has 13 residues. Germline V gives CDR1 MNHEY, CDR2 SMNVEV (reference sequence). CDR3 DNA: TGTGCCAGCAGTTTGACAGGGGCCTATGGCTACACCTTC. Its translation: CASSLTGAYGYTF.

CDR3 protein: CASSLNSNTEAFF. The CDR3 DNA reads as TGTGCCAGCAGTTTAAACAGCAACACTGAAGCTTTCTTT. This chain joins TRBV12-3 or TRBV12-4 and TRBJ1-1; D unresolved. V lost 2 bases, J lost 2 bases, and 6 bases lay in between. The CDR3 has 13 residues.

This sequence joins TRBV7-2 and TRBJ1-2; 7 positions agree with TRBD1. The CDR3 sequence is 15 residues long. V shed 6 bases, J shed 7 bases, and the junction held 14 bases outside the gene matches. Per germline, CDR1 SGHTA and CDR2 FQGNSA. For the CDR3, the DNA is TGTGCCAGCAGGCAGGGGGAGGGGATGTCGTCTGGCTACACCTTC. This sequence encodes CASRQGEGMSSGYTF.

V is TRBV19 and J is TRBJ2-2; tentative D call: TRBD2 (5 bases). The germline V gene encodes CDR1 LNHDA and CDR2 SQIVND (reference sequence). The CDR3 has 15 residues. V dropped 2 bases and J dropped 1 base, with 8 bases sitting between them. The CDR3 loop reads CASSISGMNTGELFF. The CDR3 coding sequence is TGTGCCAGTAGTATATCGGGGATGAACACCGGGGAGCTGTTTTTT.

The gene calls are TRBV7-9 and TRBJ1-5; D is undetermined. The CDR3 has 13 amino acids. V was shortened by 2 bases and J by 6 bases, with 8 bases between the two germline ends. Germline lookup yields CDR1 SEHNR and CDR2 FQNEAQ (reference sequence). In DNA, the CDR3 is TGTGCCAGCAGCTTATCGGGAGTTCAGCCCCAGCATTTT. It yields the protein CASSLSGVQPQHF.

The V and J genes are TRBV11-3 and TRBJ1-1, with unresolved D. V lost 5 bases to trimming and J lost 0 bases, with 4 bases between them. The CDR3 loop spans 12 amino acids. Germline assignment: CDR1 SGHNT and CDR2 YENEEA. DNA for the CDR3: TGTGCCAGCAGCCCGATGAACACTGAAGCTTTCTTT. Residues: CASSPMNTEAFF.

The CDR3 coding sequence is TGTGCCAGCAGCTTACGTCCTACCGCGGATACGCAGTATTTT. Its protein is CASSLRPTADTQYF. This chain joins TRBV7-3 and TRBJ2-3; D is unclear. Trimming removed 2 bases at V and 6 bases at J, with 12 bases between. Germline CDR1 and CDR2: SGHTA and FQGTGA. The CDR3 spans 14 residues.

The chain joins TRBV4-3 to TRBJ1-1; TRBD1 might be the D (5 bases). Germline CDR1 LGHNA, CDR2 YSLEER. The CDR3 runs to 14 residues. Trimming left V 4 bases short and J 2 bases short, with 11 bases between. In DNA, the CDR3 is TGCGCCAGCAGCCCTACCGGGGGTAACACTGAAGCTTTCTTT. Its protein product is CASSPTGGNTEAFF.

The rearrangement joins TRBV5-5 to TRBJ1-2; D is undetermined. Deletions cut 4 bases from V and 5 bases from J, with 12 bases between. The length of the CDR3 is 13 residues. Germline-derived CDR1 and CDR2 are SGHKS and YYEKEE (reference sequence). DNA for the CDR3: TGTGCCAGCAGCCGCGGGATGGGATATGGCTACACCTTC. It yields the protein CASSRGMGYGYTF.

V is TRBV7-2 and J is TRBJ1-1, with 9 positions matching TRBD1. Germline-derived CDR1 and CDR2 are SGHTA and FQGNSA. J lost 0 bases, V lost 2 bases, and 10 bases had no gene match. The CDR3 totals 18 residues. CDR3 nucleotides: TGTGCCAGCAGCTTAAGGGAGGGGACAGGGAGGTTGAACACTGAAGCTTTCTTT. Translation gives CASSLREGTGRLNTEAFF.

This rearrangement joins TRBV5-1 to TRBJ2-6, with a possible D match to TRBD1 (6 bases). The V gene's germline CDR1 is SGHRS and CDR2 YFSETQ. CDR3 length: 17 amino acids. The V end was cut by 1 base, the J end by 0 bases, with 11 bases between. Here the CDR3 reads CASSLTGRRSGANVLTF. CDR3 DNA sequence: TGCGCCAGCAGCTTGACAGGGAGACGCTCTGGGGCCAACGTCCTGACTTTC.

This clone was seen once. CDR3 sequence (DNA): TGTGCCAGCTCACCACCTGAAAGGGGGGGTAACTATGGCTACACCTTC. It specifies CASSPPERGGNYGYTF. The chain joins TRBV18 to TRBJ1-2, with a tentative D call TRBD1 (6 bases). There are 16 residues in the CDR3. Germline CDR1 KGHSH, CDR2 LQKENI. V lost 0 bases to trimming and J lost 1 base, with 12 bases between them. Supplemented by reference TRBV18 and TRBJ1-2, the full variable domain reads NAGVMQNPRHLVRRRGQEARLRCSPMKGHSHVYWYRQLPEEGLKFMVYLQKENIIDESGMPKERFSAEFPKEGPSILRIQQVVRGDSAAYFCASSPPERGGNYGYTFGSGTRLTVV.